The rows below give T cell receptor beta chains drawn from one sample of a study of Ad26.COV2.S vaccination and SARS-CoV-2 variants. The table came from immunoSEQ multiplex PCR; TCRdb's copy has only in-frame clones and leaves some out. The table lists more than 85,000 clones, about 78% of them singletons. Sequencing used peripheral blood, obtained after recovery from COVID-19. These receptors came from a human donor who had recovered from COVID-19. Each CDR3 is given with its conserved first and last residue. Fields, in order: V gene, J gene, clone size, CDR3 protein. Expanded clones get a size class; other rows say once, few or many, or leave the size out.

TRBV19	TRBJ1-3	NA	CASSADPLGNTIYF
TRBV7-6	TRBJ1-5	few	CASSSEAGGRQPQHF
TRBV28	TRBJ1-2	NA	CASRQTGEGYGYTF
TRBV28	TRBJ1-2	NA	CASTAGDYGYTF
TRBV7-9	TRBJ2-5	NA	CASSLAGQGSGETQYF
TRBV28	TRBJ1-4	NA	CASNSDRRTNEKLFF
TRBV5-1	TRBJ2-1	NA	CASSFTNPVYNEQFF
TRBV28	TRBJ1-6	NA	CASSLSRGNSPLHF
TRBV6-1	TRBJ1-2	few	CASSARPGTSRDGYTF
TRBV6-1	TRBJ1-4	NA	CASSEGGPAGPEKLFF
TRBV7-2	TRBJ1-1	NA	CASNSPPGQLVEAFF
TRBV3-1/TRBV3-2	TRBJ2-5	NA	CASSRQGALRAQETQYF
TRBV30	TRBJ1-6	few	CAWSVPGTGASPLHF
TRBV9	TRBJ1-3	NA	CASSSRTGGGNTIYF
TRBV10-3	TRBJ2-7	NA	CAISDPGTGSYEQYF
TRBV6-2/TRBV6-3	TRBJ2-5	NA	CASSYRGGALRETQYF
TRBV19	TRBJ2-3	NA	CASSPTTSKASYTQYF
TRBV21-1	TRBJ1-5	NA	CASSNYPRQPQHF
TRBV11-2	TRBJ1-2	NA	CASRSDRGNYGYTF
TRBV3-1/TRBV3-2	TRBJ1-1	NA	CASSPQGARTEAFF
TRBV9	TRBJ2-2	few	CASSLRDRTNTGELFF
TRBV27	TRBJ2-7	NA	CASSLAGNYEQYF
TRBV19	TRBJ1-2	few	CASSTQQGRANGYTF
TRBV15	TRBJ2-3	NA	CATSRETAGTDTQYF
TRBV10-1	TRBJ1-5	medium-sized	CASSRDRNQPQHF
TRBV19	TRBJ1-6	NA	CASSPGGQGLIYSPLHF
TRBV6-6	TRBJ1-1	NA	CAIWPGGTTEAFF
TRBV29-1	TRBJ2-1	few	CSASTGAYNEQFF
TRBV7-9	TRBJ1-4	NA	CASSLVAGENEKLFF
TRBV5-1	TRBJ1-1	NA	CASSPRGTLNTEAFF
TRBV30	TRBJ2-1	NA	CAWTGLAGGEQFF
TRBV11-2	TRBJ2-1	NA	CASSTYRGPNNEQFF
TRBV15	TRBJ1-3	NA	CATSRDKGSLGNTIYF
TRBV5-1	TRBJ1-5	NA	CASSLVGGEINSNQPQHF